This entry describes one TCR beta chain. TCRdb's copy holds only in-frame clones and misses some; the assay was immunoSEQ multiplex PCR. The sample gives about 70,000 clones, around nine tenths of which show up once; roughly 0.29% is in the top ten. The CDR3 consists of 16 residues. J was trimmed by 2 bases and V by 4 bases; bases with no gene match: 5. From germline, CDR1 is SGHDT and CDR2 YYEEEE. This sample stems from a study of T cell changes during pregnancy in multiple sclerosis. The sample was CD4+ T cells from peripheral blood mononuclear cells, taken after pregnancy. The chain is built from TRBV5-6 and TRBJ2-1, with TRBD2 identical over 11 bases. This receptor was obtained from a female donor with multiple sclerosis, enrolled in a pregnancy study. CDR3 sequence reads: CASSGLAGGTYNEQFF. CDR3 DNA sequence: TGTGCCAGCAGCGGTCTAGCGGGGGGTACCTACAATGAGCAGTTCTTC.